The 8 T cell receptor beta chains reported below all come from one sample, sequenced in a study of blood T cell repertoires in COVID-19 (dated by TCRdb to 2018 to 2021). Library prep was done by the immunoSEQ multiplex PCR assay. TCRdb provides this immuneACCESS table in a form limited to in-frame rearrangements. Some clones are lacking; in checked studies, under half of them reflect an unresolved V gene, and why the rest are absent is not known. In all, the sample holds 52,000 or so clones, and roughly 84% of those were seen once. The ten largest clones take up around 2.5% of the sample. The specimen was peripheral blood. The receptor set was obtained from a man aged 45-60 years with acute or convalescent COVID-19.

The rearrangement joins TRBV6-5 to TRBJ1-2, with TRBD1 identical over 7 bases. V lost 7 bases to trimming and J lost 4 bases; unmatched junction nucleotides: 12. Looked up from germline, CDR1 is MNHEY and CDR2 is SVGAGI. This CDR3 contains 15 residues. The CDR3: CASTKGRGHFYGYTF. DNA for the CDR3: TGTGCCAGCACCAAAGGAAGGGGGCATTTCTATGGCTACACCTTC.

The rearrangement uses TRBV7-9 and TRBJ2-7; TRBD2 might be the D (6 bases). Trimming took 6 bases from V and 0 from J, leaving 15 bases between them. The CDR3 contains 15 residues. Germline lookup yields CDR1 SEHNR and CDR2 FQNEAQ (reference sequence). The CDR3 sequence is CASSSTGLLSYEQYF. The CDR3, as DNA: TGTGCCAGCAGTTCCACGGGACTCCTCTCCTACGAGCAGTACTTC. Full variable domain (rest looked up from reference TRBV7-9 and TRBJ2-7): DTGVSQNPRHKITKRGQNVTFRCDPISEHNRLYWYRQTLGQGPEFLTYFQNEAQLEKSRLLSDRFSAERPKGSFSTLEIQRTEQGDSAMYLCASSSTGLLSYEQYFGPGTRLTVT.

This rearrangement joins TRBV5-1 to TRBJ1-1, with unresolved D. V gave up 0 bases and J gave up 4 bases, with 16 bases separating them. CDR3 size: 16 residues. The germline V gene encodes CDR1 SGHRS and CDR2 YFSETQ. Here the CDR3 DNA reads TGCGCCAGCAGCTTGGCCGGTCCGGAAAGGAGCACTGAAGCTTTCTTT. This sequence encodes CASSLAGPERSTEAFF.

This clone came up a few times. The junction departs from the called germline gene at one end, perhaps through a read error. The chain couples TRBV5-6 to TRBJ1-1, with D unclear. Germline values: CDR1 SGHDT, CDR2 YYEEEE. This CDR3 is built from 11 residues. In DNA, the CDR3 is TGTGCCAGCAGCATTAACAGTGAAGCTTTCTTT. Amino acid sequence: CASSINSEAFF.

The V and J genes are TRBV29-1 and TRBJ1-2, with D unclear. Germline assignment: CDR1 SQVTM and CDR2 ANQGSEA. V lost 5 bases, J lost 6 bases, and 13 bases lay in between. The CDR3 runs 12 residues. DNA for the CDR3: TGCAGCGTTTCGGGAGACAAGGATGGCTACACCTTC. This translates into CSVSGDKDGYTF.

This clone was detected only a few times. This chain joins TRBV3-1 (or the pseudogene TRBV3-2) and TRBJ2-7; the match to TRBD1 covers 7 bases. V shed 1 base and J 3 bases; nucleotides not matched to a gene: 9. CDR1 and CDR2 (germline): LGHDT, YNNKEL (reference sequence). The CDR3 extends over 16 amino acids. Here the CDR3 DNA reads TGTGCCAGCAGCCAAGGGGTCAGGGGGTACCTCTACGAGCAGTACTTC. This gives the protein CASSQGVRGYLYEQYF.

The gene calls are TRBV4-2 and TRBJ1-2; 7 bases map to TRBD1. After removal of 2 bases from V and 3 bases from J, the junction contained 6 bases not matched to a gene. This CDR3 comprises 15 residues. Germline V gene lookup returns CDR1 LGHNA and CDR2 YNFKEQ. CDR3 nucleotides: TGTGCCAGCAGCCAAACCCGGACAGGAGACTATGGCTACACCTTC. Residues: CASSQTRTGDYGYTF.

The chain combines TRBV24-1 with TRBJ2-5; the match to TRBD1 covers 9 bases. CDR3 length: 13 amino acids. Germline trimming cut 9 bases from V and 5 bases from J; bases unmatched to any gene: 6. Germline CDR1 KGHDR, CDR2 SFDVKD. Here the CDR3 DNA reads TGTGCCACCCAGGACAGGGGACAGGAGACCCAGTACTTC. Translated: CATQDRGQETQYF.